Below, one TCR beta chain is given with its context. The sample originates from a study of CD8 T cells in Susac syndrome. CD8+ and CD4+ T cells circulating in blood were sequenced for TCR beta. The germline CDR1 and CDR2 sequences are LNHNV and YYDKDF (reference sequence). CDR3 length equals 13 residues. The V end was cut by 0 bases, the J end by 10 bases, with 10 bases between. Random hexamers were used to reverse transcribe the RNA input (roughly 0.5 to 1 ug). From the immunoSEQ multiplex PCR reads, TCRdb called clonotypes with MiXCR, one entry per CDR3 protein. The data contain about 180,000 distinct CDR3 sequences, 90% to 95% of them singletons.

The V call is TRBV15, the J call TRBJ2-1; no clear D gene. This clonotype originated in a human donor with Susac syndrome. The sequencing sample was made of CD4+ T cells from PBMCs. CDR3 coding DNA: TGTGCCACCAGCAGAGATGTCGGCGGCGAGCAGTTCTTC. Its protein product is CATSRDVGGEQFF.